One sample yielded the 21 T cell receptor beta chains listed below, sequenced in a study of prognosis after radiotherapy for stage I lung cancer. Genomic DNA was the source, and TCR beta CDR3 was amplified from it by two-round multiplex PCR. The first round of PCR was done with primers that matched each TRBV and TRBJ gene. TCRdb ran MiXCR on the multiplex PCR reads and lists one entry per CDR3 protein. Counted here are about 15,000 distinct CDR3 sequences, about 47% occurring once; the ten biggest clones make up under 50%. This sample comprised PBMCs, obtained before or after stereotactic body radiation therapy (not recorded which). These receptors originate from a donor of 50 years or more with non-small cell lung cancer.

The chain has TRBV6-1 and TRBJ2-1; 7 nucleotides match TRBD1. Losses at the gene ends were 4 bases for V and 1 base for J; bases not matched to a gene: 7. Germline CDR1 is MNHNS and CDR2 is SASEGT. This CDR3 has 16 residues. The DNA of the CDR3 is TGTGCCAGCAGTGTAACAAGGGACAGATCCTACAATGAGCAGTTCTTC. Translating it yields CASSVTRDRSYNEQFF.

This clonotype occurred many times. The chain has TRBV6-2 or TRBV6-3 and TRBJ1-1; D call uncertain. Germline-derived CDR1 and CDR2 are MNHEY and SVGEGT. Deletions cut 2 bases from V and 0 bases from J, with 7 bases between. The CDR3 runs to 14 residues. CDR3 coding DNA: TGTGCCAGCAGTTACGTTGCTTTGAACACTGAAGCTTTCTTT. It is translated as CASSYVALNTEAFF.

With regard to this clonotype: One end of the junction does not line up with germline, which may come from a read error. The gene calls are TRBV6-1 and TRBJ1-3, with 7 positions matching TRBD1. The germline V gene has CDR1 MNHNS and CDR2 SASEGT. The CDR3 is 17 amino acids. DNA for the CDR3: TGTCCCAGCAGTGAAGGGAACAGGGGAGCTTCTGGAAACACCATATATTTT. Protein: CPSSEGNRGASGNTIYF.

The chain is built from TRBV27 and TRBJ2-1; D is ambiguous. The CDR3 runs 16 residues. Germline lookup yields CDR1 MNHEY and CDR2 SMNVEV (reference sequence). V gave up 7 bases and J gave up 4 bases, with 20 bases separating them. CDR3 bases: TGTGCCAGCATTCCCAGTGCCACGGCGGCGTACAATGAGCAGTTCTTC. Translation gives CASIPSATAAYNEQFF.

J is TRBJ2-7 and V is TRBV20-1; 13 bases agree with TRBD2. This CDR3 has 15 residues. The ends lost 2 bases at V and 4 bases at J; junction bases unmatched: 5. The germline CDR1 and CDR2 sequences are DFQATT and SNEGSKA (reference sequence). The CDR3 is CSARKPGLAGYEQYF. The DNA for the CDR3 is TGCAGTGCTAGAAAACCGGGACTAGCGGGGTACGAGCAGTACTTC.

This clonotype was detected ten times or more. Sequence at one end of the junction differs from germline and may be a read error. The J gene is TRBJ2-1, the V gene TRBV12-3 or TRBV12-4; TRBD2 is a possible D gene (6 bases). CDR3 size: 14 residues. CDR3 protein: CASSLGGGSGGSIF. The CDR3 bases are TGTGCCAGCTCTCTAGGCGGTGGTAGCGGTGGTTCTATCTTC.

This clonotype was seen ten or more times. The chain employs TRBV5-5 and TRBJ2-2, with a tentative D call TRBD1 (5 bases). The germline CDR1 and CDR2 sequences are SGHKS and YYEKEE (reference sequence). The CDR3 spans 14 residues. V was pared by 2 bases and J by 7 bases, with 12 bases between. This CDR3 reads CASSFQGYGGELFF. The CDR3 DNA reads TGTGCCAGCAGCTTCCAGGGTTATGGCGGGGAGCTGTTTTTT.

This clonotype is classed as medium-sized. This rearrangement joins TRBV11-2 to TRBJ2-7; maybe TRBD1 (5 bases). The length of the CDR3 is 12 residues. Germline CDR1 and CDR2: SGHAT and FQNNGV. V was cut by 6 bases and J by 4 bases, with 10 bases left in between. The CDR3 DNA reads TGTGCCAGCAGAACAGACAGTTACGAGCAGTACTTC. Its translation: CASRTDSYEQYF.

The CDR3 DNA is TGTGCCAGCATCCCATCCCAGGGAGATGCGGAGCTGTTTTTT. Protein: CASIPSQGDAELFF. The genes are TRBV7-3 and TRBJ2-2; D tentatively reads TRBD1 or TRBD2 (5 bases each). Trimming left V 7 bases short and J 10 bases short, with 19 bases between. CDR1 and CDR2 (germline): SGHTA, FQGTGA. The CDR3 has 14 amino acids.

Regarding this clonotype: The junction and the germline gene differ at one end; a read error may be behind it. The gene calls are TRBV2 and TRBJ1-6; possible D gene TRBD1, 6 bases. Germline loops: CDR1 SNHLY, CDR2 FYNNEI. The CDR3 has 15 amino acids. The CDR3 loop reads CASRERTVGSSPPHF. The CDR3 nucleotides read TGTGCCAGCAGAGAAAGGACAGTGGGGAGTTCACCCCCCCACTTT.

The CDR3 loop reads CASTNRDRDGELFF. DNA of the CDR3: TGTGCCAGCACCAACCGGGACAGGGACGGGGAGCTGTTTTTT. V usage is TRBV6-1 and J usage is TRBJ2-2, with 9 bases matching TRBD1. Germline loops: CDR1 MNHNS, CDR2 SASEGT. The CDR3 is 14 residues long. The J segment lost 7 bases and the V segment lost 7 bases, leaving 7 bases of the junction unmatched.

The V gene is TRBV9, the J gene TRBJ2-1, with D unresolved. V dropped 4 bases and J dropped 2 bases, with 7 bases sitting between them. The CDR3 extends over 13 amino acids. CDR1 SGDLS and CDR2 YYNGEE come from the germline V gene. Here the CDR3 DNA reads TGTGCCAGCAGCCCCACCCCCTACAATGAGCAGTTCTTC. Protein: CASSPTPYNEQFF. Using reference TRBV9 and TRBJ2-1 for the parts outside the CDR3, the full variable domain is DSGVTQTPKHLITATGQRVTLRCSPRSGDLSVYWYQQSLDQGLQFLIQYYNGEERAKGNILERFSAQQFPDLHSELNLSSLELGDSALYFCASSPTPYNEQFFGPGTRLTVL.

The genes are TRBV6-1 and TRBJ1-2; the D is unclear. The CDR3 is 14 residues long. Germline CDR1 MNHNS, CDR2 SASEGT. Trimming removed 6 bases from V and 4 bases from J, with 15 bases in between. The chain's CDR3 is CASSHLDMTYGYTF. The DNA of the CDR3 is TGTGCCAGCAGCCACCTTGACATGACCTATGGCTACACCTTC.

This clonotype has ten or more counts. The rearrangement joins TRBV5-5 to TRBJ2-3; D is possibly TRBD1 (6 bases). The CDR3 loop spans 15 amino acids. V was cut by 0 bases and J by 1 base, with 9 bases left in between. From germline, CDR1 is SGHKS and CDR2 YYEKEE (reference sequence). In nucleotides, the CDR3 is TGTGCCAGCAGCTTGGACAGGGTGCGCACAGATACGCAGTATTTT. Translated: CASSLDRVRTDTQYF.

The chain joins TRBV6-5 to TRBJ2-7; D not certain. Germline assignment: CDR1 MNHEY and CDR2 SVGAGI. This CDR3 comprises 15 residues. The V end was cut by 2 bases, the J end by 0 bases, with 11 bases between. The CDR3 sequence: CASSYTSASSYEQYF. In DNA form, the CDR3 reads TGTGCCAGCAGTTACACCAGCGCGAGCTCCTACGAGCAGTACTTC.

The chain employs TRBV7-9 and TRBJ2-2, with 7 nucleotides matching TRBD2. CDR3 size: 15 residues. Germline V gene data show CDR1 as SEHNR and CDR2 as FQNEAQ (reference sequence). J was trimmed by 4 bases and V by 7 bases; bases with no gene match: 9. CDR3 residues: CASKPQAGVTGELFF. The CDR3 bases are TGTGCCAGCAAGCCACAGGCGGGAGTCACCGGGGAGCTGTTTTTT.

As regards this clonotype: A much bigger clone sits one base away, suggesting this may be a read error. This chain connects TRBV20-1 to TRBJ1-1; weak D call: TRBD1 (6 bases). This CDR3 is 15 amino acids long. Germline V gives CDR1 DFQATT, CDR2 SNEGSKA (reference sequence). The CDR3 sequence: CSARDGGGRDTESFF. The CDR3 region has the DNA TGCAGTGCTAGAGATGGTGGGGGAAGGGACACTGAATCTTTCTTT.

This clonotype was detected many times. The rearrangement joins TRBV9 to TRBJ2-5; D gene uncertain. The V gene's germline CDR1 is SGDLS and CDR2 YYNGEE. CDR3 length: 13 amino acids. Trimming cost V 0 bases and J 2 bases, with 5 bases left between them. In DNA, the CDR3 is TGTGCCAGCAGCGTAGGGGTACAAGAGACCCAGTACTTC. Translation: CASSVGVQETQYF.

This clonotype was seen repeatedly, ten times or more. The chain recombines TRBV15 with TRBJ2-5, with 8 bases lining up with TRBD2. The length of the CDR3 is 16 residues. Trimming removed 1 base from V and 2 bases from J; junction bases left unmatched: 6. Germline values: CDR1 LNHNV, CDR2 YYDKDF (reference sequence). In DNA form, the CDR3 reads TGTGCCACCAGCAGAGGGGGTATAGCGGGACAAGAGACCCAGTACTTC. Translated: CATSRGGIAGQETQYF.

This chain links TRBV6-5 with TRBJ1-2, with D possibly TRBD1 on 6 matching bases. Looked up from germline, CDR1 is MNHEY and CDR2 is SVGAGI. This CDR3 has 17 residues. Trimming shortened V by 0 bases and J by 0 bases, and 14 bases separated the two germline ends. The CDR3 DNA follows: TGTGCCAGCAGTTACTCGACCCGGGGGCAAACTAACTATGGCTACACCTTC. Translating gives CASSYSTRGQTNYGYTF.

The chain joins TRBV11-1 to TRBJ2-2; D unresolved. The CDR3 consists of 14 residues. The germline CDR1 and CDR2 sequences are SGHAT and FQDESV (reference sequence). V was clipped by 7 bases and J by 4 bases, with 13 bases between them. CDR3 loop: CASNILGSTGELFF. The CDR3 DNA is TGTGCCAGCAACATATTAGGAAGCACCGGGGAGCTGTTTTTT.